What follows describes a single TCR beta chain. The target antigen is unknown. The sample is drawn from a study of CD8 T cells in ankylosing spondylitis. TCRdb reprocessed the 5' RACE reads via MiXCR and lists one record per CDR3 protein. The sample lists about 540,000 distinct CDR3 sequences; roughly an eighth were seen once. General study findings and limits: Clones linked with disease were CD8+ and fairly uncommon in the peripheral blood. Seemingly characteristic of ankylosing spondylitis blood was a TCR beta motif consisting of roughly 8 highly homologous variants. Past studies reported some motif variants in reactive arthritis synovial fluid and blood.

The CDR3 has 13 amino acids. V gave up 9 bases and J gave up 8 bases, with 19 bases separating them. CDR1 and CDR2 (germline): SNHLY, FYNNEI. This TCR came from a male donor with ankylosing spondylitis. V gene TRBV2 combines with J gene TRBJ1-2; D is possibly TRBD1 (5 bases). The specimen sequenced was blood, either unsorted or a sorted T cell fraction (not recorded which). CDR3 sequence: CARTGTAAIGYTF. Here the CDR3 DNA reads TGTGCCAGGACCGGGACGGCAGCAATAGGCTACACCTTC.